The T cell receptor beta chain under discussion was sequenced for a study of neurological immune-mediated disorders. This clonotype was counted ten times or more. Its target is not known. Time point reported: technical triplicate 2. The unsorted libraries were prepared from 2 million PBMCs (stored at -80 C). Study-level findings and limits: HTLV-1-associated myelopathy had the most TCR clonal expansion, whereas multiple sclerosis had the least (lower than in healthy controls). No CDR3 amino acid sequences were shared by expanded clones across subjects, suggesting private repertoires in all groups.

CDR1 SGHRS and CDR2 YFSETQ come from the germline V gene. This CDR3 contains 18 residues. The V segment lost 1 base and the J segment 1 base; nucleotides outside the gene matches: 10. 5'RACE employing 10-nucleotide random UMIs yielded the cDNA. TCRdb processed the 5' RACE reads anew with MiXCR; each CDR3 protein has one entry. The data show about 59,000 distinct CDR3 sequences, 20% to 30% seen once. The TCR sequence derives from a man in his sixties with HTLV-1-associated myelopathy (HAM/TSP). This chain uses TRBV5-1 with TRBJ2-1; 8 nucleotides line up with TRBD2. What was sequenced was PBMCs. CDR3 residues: CASSLRSGGPSSYNEQFF. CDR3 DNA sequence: TGCGCCAGCAGCTTGCGCTCGGGAGGGCCCTCGTCCTACAATGAGCAGTTCTTC.